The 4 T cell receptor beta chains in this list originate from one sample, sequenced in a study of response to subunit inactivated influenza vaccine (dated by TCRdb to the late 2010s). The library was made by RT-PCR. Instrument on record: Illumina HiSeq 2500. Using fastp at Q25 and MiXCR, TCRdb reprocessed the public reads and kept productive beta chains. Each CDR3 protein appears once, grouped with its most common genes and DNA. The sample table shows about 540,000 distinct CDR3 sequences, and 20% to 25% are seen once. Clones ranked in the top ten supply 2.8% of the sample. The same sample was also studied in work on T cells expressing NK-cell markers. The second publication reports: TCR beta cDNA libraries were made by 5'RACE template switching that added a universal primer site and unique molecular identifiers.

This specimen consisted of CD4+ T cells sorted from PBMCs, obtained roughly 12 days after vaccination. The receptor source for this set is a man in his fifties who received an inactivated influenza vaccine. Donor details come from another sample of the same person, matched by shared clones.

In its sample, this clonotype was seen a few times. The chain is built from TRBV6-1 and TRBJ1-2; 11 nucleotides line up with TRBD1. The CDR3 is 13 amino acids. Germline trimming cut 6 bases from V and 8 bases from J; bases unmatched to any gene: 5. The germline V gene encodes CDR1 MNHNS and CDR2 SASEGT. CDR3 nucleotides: TGTGCCAGCAGGTGGACAGGGGGCATAGGCTACACCTTC. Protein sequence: CASRWTGGIGYTF.

CDR3 protein: CASSRGIWEFF. CDR3 in DNA: TGTGCCAGCAGCCGCGGGATTTGGGAGTTCTTC. The V gene is TRBV7-2, the J gene TRBJ2-1, with D tentatively TRBD2 (6 bases). This CDR3 has 11 residues. Per the germline V gene, CDR1 is SGHTA and CDR2 is FQGNSA. V was cut by 5 bases and J by 14 bases, with 13 bases left in between.

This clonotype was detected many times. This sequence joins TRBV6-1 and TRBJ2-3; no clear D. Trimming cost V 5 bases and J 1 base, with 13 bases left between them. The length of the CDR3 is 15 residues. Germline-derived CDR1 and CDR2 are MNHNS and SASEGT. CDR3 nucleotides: TGTGCCAGCAGTCTATCACGGACCCGCACAGATACGCAGTATTTT. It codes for CASSLSRTRTDTQYF.

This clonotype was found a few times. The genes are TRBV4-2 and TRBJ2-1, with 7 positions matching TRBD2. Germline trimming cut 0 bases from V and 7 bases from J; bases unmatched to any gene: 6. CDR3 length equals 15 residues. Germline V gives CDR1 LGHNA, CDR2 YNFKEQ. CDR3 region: CASSQDGAGSNEQFF. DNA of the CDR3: TGTGCCAGCAGCCAAGATGGAGCGGGGAGTAATGAGCAGTTCTTC.